In its sample, the clone carrying this T cell receptor beta chain was seen a few times. Its antigen is as yet unknown. The data were taken from a study of vaccination and CD4 T cells after COVID-19. The CDR3 length is 14 residues. Germline values: CDR1 SNHLY, CDR2 FYNNEI. Unmatched junction bases numbered 5, after V lost 4 bases and J lost 6 bases. Stated treatment: roughly 10-day PBMC culture with coronavirus spike peptide pools or control peptides (ViraFEST assay). Those CD4+ T cells from the unexposed donor predate the COVID-19 pandemic (2011-2018). Sequencing of the DNA from cultured CD4+ T cells was carried out with the Oncomine TCR Beta short-read assay. Extraction of genomic DNA was performed on cultured CD4+ T cells. TCRdb analysed the PCR reads with MiXCR anew, one entry per CDR3 protein. The table lists 8,000 to 10,000 distinct CDR3 sequences, 28% of them singletons.

V is TRBV2 and J is TRBJ2-3; 9 bases line up with TRBD2. This sequence was found in a human donor in good health. The sequenced sample was CD4+ T cells from blood, cultured in vitro. This chain's CDR3 is CASSVYSGGDTQYF. The CDR3, as DNA: TGTGCCAGCAGTGTTTATAGCGGGGGTGATACGCAGTATTTT.